Below, 19 T cell receptor beta chains from the same sample are listed, as sequenced in a study of beta chain features in type 1 diabetes. Broader study findings: Within each of all four CD4+ subsets, Type 1 diabetes patients had TCRB CDR3s that were moderately but significantly shorter.

Sequencing targeted expressed TCRB transcripts, as all isolated RNA had been reverse transcribed. The repertoire was sequenced with immunoSEQ multiplex PCR; TCRdb's copy has only in-frame clones and lacks some. The data hold approximately 120,000 clones, with roughly a sixth observed a single time. No antigen has been identified for these receptors. Sample: central memory CD4+ T cells from blood. The source of these receptors is a man aged 18 to 30 with type 1 diabetes.

Only a few counts were recorded for this clone. CDR3 in amino acids: CASSSLGSGRTGELFF. The CDR3 nucleotides are TGTGCCAGCAGCTCCCTGGGGAGCGGGAGGACTGGGGAGCTGTTTTTT. The chain carries TRBV7-9 and TRBJ2-2; 9 bases are a match to TRBD2. The J segment lost 8 bases and the V segment lost 4 bases, leaving 11 bases of the junction unmatched. This CDR3 is 16 amino acids long. Germline V gives CDR1 SEHNR, CDR2 FQNEAQ (reference sequence).

The V gene is TRBV30, the J gene TRBJ1-2; D gene ambiguous. In germline, CDR1 is GTSNPN, CDR2 SVGIG (reference sequence). CDR3 length: 16 residues. V gave up 0 bases and J gave up 3 bases, with 17 bases separating them. CDR3 DNA sequence: TGTGCCTGGAGTGTACTGACGTGGGGATCGGACTATGGCTACACCTTC. It is translated as CAWSVLTWGSDYGYTF.

In regard to this clone: The junction departs from the called germline gene at one end, perhaps through a read error. The chain recombines TRBV28 with TRBJ1-4; TRBD1 matches at 9 bases. The CDR3 has 12 amino acids. Germline-derived CDR1 and CDR2 are MDHEN and SYDVKM. The CDR3 DNA sequence: TGTGCCAGCAGTCTCCACGGACAGGGGCTTGACTTT. This encodes CASSLHGQGLDF.

In its sample, this clone was seen a few times. CDR3 amino acids: CASSFSGTGGYNEQFF. The CDR3 DNA sequence: TGCGCCAGCAGCTTCTCCGGGACAGGGGGCTACAATGAGCAGTTCTTC. The chain recombines TRBV5-1 with TRBJ2-1; 11 nucleotides match TRBD1. The V and J ends lost 2 bases and 3 bases, in that order; junction bases with no gene match: 4. The CDR3 loop spans 16 amino acids. CDR1 SGHRS and CDR2 YFSETQ come from the germline V gene.

This clone has only a few counts. The rearrangement links TRBV4-2 to TRBJ1-5; TRBD1 might be the D (6 bases). Germline V gene lookup returns CDR1 LGHNA and CDR2 YNFKEQ. V lost 0 bases, J lost 11 bases, and 14 bases lay in between. This CDR3 has 14 residues. Here the CDR3 DNA reads TGTGCCAGCAGCCAAGATAGGGGGGACAAAGCCCAGCATTTT. It codes for CASSQDRGDKAQHF.

This chain connects TRBV30 to TRBJ1-2; D is possibly TRBD1 (5 bases). CDR3 size: 12 residues. The germline V gene encodes CDR1 GTSNPN and CDR2 SVGIG (reference sequence). Between the trimmed V and J ends, which lost 3 bases and 4 bases, there was a span of 9 bases. The CDR3 DNA follows: TGTGCCTGGAGGCAGGGCGGCTATGGCTACACCTTC. Encoded protein: CAWRQGGYGYTF.

This clone was counted a few times. This CDR3 reads CASSNSYEQYF. CDR3 DNA sequence: TGTGCCAGCAGCAACTCCTACGAGCAGTACTTC. The chain recombines TRBV7-9 with TRBJ2-7, with unresolved D. Germline CDR1 SEHNR, CDR2 FQNEAQ (reference sequence). This CDR3 region has 11 residues. V gave up 5 bases and J gave up 0 bases, with 2 bases separating them.

In this sample, this clone turned up a few times. The chain is built from TRBV28 and TRBJ1-2; D possibly corresponds to TRBD1 (5 bases). V gave up 5 bases and J gave up 5 bases, with 15 bases separating them. CDR1 MDHEN and CDR2 SYDVKM come from the germline V gene. This CDR3 spans 14 amino acids. Written as DNA, the CDR3 is TGTGCCAGCAGTGAATACAGGAGTGAGTATGGCTACACCTTC. This sequence encodes CASSEYRSEYGYTF.

In this sample, this clone turned up a few times. J is TRBJ2-4 and V is TRBV6-5; tentative D call: TRBD2 (6 bases). V was cut by 5 bases and J by 3 bases, with 14 bases left in between. This CDR3 is 15 amino acids long. Per the germline V gene, CDR1 is MNHEY and CDR2 is SVGAGI. For the CDR3, the DNA is TGTGCCAGCAGTAATACCGGGACTGGCAAAAACATTCAGTACTTC. This gives the protein CASSNTGTGKNIQYF.

The chain couples TRBV4-1 to TRBJ1-2; possible D gene TRBD1, 5 bases. With 0 bases removed from V and 4 bases from J, the gap between germline ends came to 12 bases. CDR1 and CDR2 (germline): MGHRA, YSYEKL. The CDR3 is 15 amino acids. The CDR3 spells CASSQDGHIAYGYTF. In DNA form, the CDR3 reads TGCGCCAGCAGCCAAGATGGACACATAGCCTATGGCTACACCTTC.

The chain carries TRBV30 and TRBJ2-7; D is tentatively TRBD1 or TRBD2 (5 bases each). Per germline, CDR1 GTSNPN and CDR2 SVGIG (reference sequence). V was clipped by 4 bases and J by 5 bases, with 9 bases between them. This CDR3 is 11 amino acids long. The CDR3 is CAWTGSHEQYF. The CDR3 DNA is TGTGCCTGGACAGGGAGCCACGAGCAGTACTTC.

This clone appeared a few times. The chain joins TRBV20-1 to TRBJ2-4; possibly TRBD2 for D (5 bases). This CDR3 has 11 residues. Germline V gene data show CDR1 as DFQATT and CDR2 as SNEGSKA (reference sequence). V was pared by 5 bases and J by 13 bases, with 15 bases between. CDR3 DNA: TGCAGTGCTGAAGAGGTGGACTTCCAGTACTTC. The encoded protein is CSAEEVDFQYF.

This rearrangement joins TRBV10-3 to TRBJ2-7, with D unresolved. The CDR3 has 17 residues. Between the trimmed V and J ends, which lost 2 bases and 6 bases, there was a span of 23 bases. The germline gives CDR1 ENHRY, CDR2 SYGVKD. Here the CDR3 reads CAISEGVEAPTAFEQYF. In DNA form, the CDR3 reads TGTGCCATCAGTGAGGGGGTCGAAGCGCCTACGGCCTTCGAGCAGTACTTC.

This clone was observed once. The gene calls are TRBV7-9 and TRBJ2-5, with D perhaps TRBD2 (6 bases). Trimming took off 1 base at V and 5 bases at J, with 11 bases between the two ends. Germline assignment: CDR1 SEHNR and CDR2 FQNEAQ (reference sequence). The CDR3 is 14 residues long. CDR3 sequence reads: CASSLVHGGETQYF. CDR3 coding DNA: TGTGCCAGCAGCTTAGTACACGGAGGGGAGACCCAGTACTTC.

The chain uses TRBV30 and TRBJ2-2; 8 nucleotides match TRBD2. This CDR3 has 13 residues. Germline trimming cut 3 bases from V and 7 bases from J; bases unmatched to any gene: 4. The germline CDR1 and CDR2 sequences are GTSNPN and SVGIG (reference sequence). The CDR3 sequence: CAWSRTSYGELFF. The CDR3 DNA reads TGTGCCTGGAGCAGGACTAGCTACGGGGAGCTGTTTTTT.

In its sample, this clone was seen many times. The V gene is TRBV9, the J gene TRBJ2-3, with D unclear. The CDR3 consists of 14 residues. Germline V lookup: CDR1 SGDLS, CDR2 YYNGEE. With 4 bases removed from V and 2 bases from J, the gap between germline ends came to 11 bases. The DNA for the CDR3 is TGTGCCAGCAGCCCTCCTCTCTACACAGATACGCAGTATTTT. Residues: CASSPPLYTDTQYF.

The chain uses TRBV5-4 and TRBJ2-6; 7 bases align to TRBD2. The CDR3 is 15 amino acids. Looked up from germline, CDR1 is SGHNT and CDR2 is YYREEE (reference sequence). Losses at the gene ends were 6 bases for V and 4 bases for J; bases not matched to a gene: 7. The CDR3 sequence: CASTAGGTGANVLTF. The DNA of the CDR3 is TGTGCCAGCACCGCCGGGGGGACCGGGGCCAACGTCCTGACTTTC.

The rearrangement joins TRBV9 to TRBJ1-1; weak D call: TRBD1 (5 bases). The ends were cut back, 1 base at V and 3 bases at J, with 10 bases in the middle. This CDR3 contains 14 residues. From germline, CDR1 is SGDLS and CDR2 YYNGEE. CDR3 residues: CASSVQGTDTEAFF. DNA of the CDR3: TGTGCCAGCAGCGTACAGGGTACGGACACTGAAGCTTTCTTT.

V usage is TRBV4-3 and J usage is TRBJ2-3; TRBD1 agrees at 7 bases. The CDR3 has 17 amino acids. Losses at the gene ends were 3 bases for V and 5 bases for J; bases not matched to a gene: 14. Germline V lookup: CDR1 LGHNA, CDR2 YSLEER. The CDR3 spells CASSHRGGASSGDTQYF. The DNA of the CDR3 is TGCGCCAGCAGCCATCGAGGGGGCGCATCCTCGGGAGATACGCAGTATTTT.